The TCR beta chain under discussion was sequenced for a study of blood T cell repertoires in COVID-19. Background on the study: Samples of COVID-19 (acute and convalescent) were obtained from the United States, Italy and Spain. PBMCs, B-cell-depleted T cells, or T cells provided the cDNA or gDNA that made up the material.

This clone showed up just once. Methods used by the authors: Scientists estimated how many nucleated cells there were by amplifying reference gene primers. Measured with immunoSEQ multiplex PCR; TCRdb has only the in-frame clones, and not every one. Clonal size and the V and J genes are those of that table, whereas D and trimming came from the DNA. The sample yields under 200,000 clones, approximately 90% seen once. There are 13 residues in the CDR3. Per the germline V gene, CDR1 is SGHDT and CDR2 is YYEEEE. V was cut by 2 bases and J by 5 bases, with 10 bases left in between. The sequence derives from a man in his late teens or twenties with acute or convalescent COVID-19. The sequencing input was peripheral blood. The V and J genes are TRBV5-6 and TRBJ2-5; unclear D gene. This chain's CDR3 is CASSFQRSETQYF. The CDR3 nucleotides are TGTGCCAGCAGCTTTCAAAGGAGTGAGACCCAGTACTTC. Variable domain in full (rest from reference TRBV5-6 and TRBJ2-5): DAGVTQSPTHLIKTRGQQVTLRCSPKSGHDTVSWYQQALGQGPQFIFQYYEEEERQRGNFPDRFSGHQFPNYSSELNVNALLLGDSALYLCASSFQRSETQYFGPGTRLLVL.